This paragraph covers one T cell receptor beta chain sequence. Its antigen is undetermined. Other nucleotide sequences from this sample produce the same CDR3. Negatively enriched CD4+ T cells were divided by CD45RA into naive and memory. The data stem from a study of shared clonotypes between healthy human individuals. Study context: For every donor, three CD4 naive, three CD4 memory, two CD8 naive and one CD8 memory plates were used.

Profiling relied on immunoSEQ multiplex PCR, and the TCRdb table lists in-frame clones only, not all of them. The table shows fewer than 2.5 million clones, with 90% to 95% occurring only once. Overall study results and limits: Some naive CD4 clonotypes, roughly 5%, turned up in common across several donors.

Germline V gene lookup returns CDR1 SGHRS and CDR2 YFSETQ. V was pared by 3 bases and J by 2 bases, with 5 bases between. This CDR3 comprises 12 residues. The TCR was taken from a man between 18 and 35 years old in good health. Some clones in this sample may be carry-over from other donors' samples. The source material was naive CD4+ T cells from PBMCs. As for subset: CD45RA+ positively selected. The V call is TRBV5-1, the J call TRBJ2-5; the D is unclear. The CDR3 loop is CASSSLQETQYF. The CDR3 DNA is TGCGCCAGCAGCTCCCTTCAAGAGACCCAGTACTTC. Filled out from reference TRBV5-1 and TRBJ2-5, the complete variable domain reads KAGVTQTPRYLIKTRGQQVTLSCSPISGHRSVSWYQQTPGQGLQFLFEYFSETQRNKGNFPGRFSGRQFSNSRSEMNVSTLELGDSALYLCASSSLQETQYFGPGTRLLVL.